This is a list of T cell receptor beta chains from one sample in a study of metastatic and nonmetastatic thyroid tumors. Using MiXCR, TCRdb reanalyzed the PCR reads. The data show over 15,000 clones, 30% to 35% seen once. The sequenced material came from adjacent normal tissue. These receptors all come from a female donor with papillary thyroid cancer or a benign thyroid nodule (not recorded which). Some clones in this sample may be carry-over from other donors' samples. Both conserved end residues are part of each CDR3. A D gene is named only where the DNA matches it firmly. Clone size is shown for a subset of rows, as once, few, many or a class of expanded clone.

CDR3aa	CDR3nt	abundance	j_gene	d_gene	v_gene
CASRTSGEQYF	TGTGCCAGCAGGACTAGCGGGGAGCAGTACTTC	NA	TRBJ2-7	TRBD2	TRBV11-2
CASSLFGQGSFKNIQYF	TGTGCCAGCAGCTTATTCGGGCAGGGGTCTTTCAAAAACATTCAGTACTTC	many	TRBJ2-4	NA	TRBV11-3
CATSETGTSYNEQFF	TGTGCCACCAGTGAAACCGGGACCTCCTACAATGAGCAGTTCTTC	medium-sized	TRBJ2-1	NA	TRBV24-1
CASSYGTGAYNEQFF	TGTGCCAGCAGTTACGGGACAGGGGCCTACAATGAGCAGTTCTTC	many	TRBJ2-1	TRBD1	TRBV7-3
CASSPTGGRDQETQYF	TGTGCCAGCAGTCCAACAGGGGGCCGTGACCAAGAGACCCAGTACTTC	few	TRBJ2-5	TRBD1	TRBV6-1
CASSIGREALVNTEAFF	TGTGCCAGTAGTATTGGCAGGGAAGCTTTGGTGAACACTGAAGCTTTCTTT	many	TRBJ1-1	NA	TRBV19
CASSTNEQFF	TGTGCCAGCAGTACGAATGAGCAGTTCTTC	NA	TRBJ2-1	NA	TRBV28
CASSPQVSGANVLTF	TGTGCCAGCAGTCCACAAGTCTCTGGGGCCAACGTCCTGACTTTC	NA	TRBJ2-6	NA	TRBV28
CASSERTGELFF	TGCGCCAGCAGTGAGCGGACCGGGGAGCTGTTTTTT	medium-sized	TRBJ2-2	NA	TRBV10-2
CASSYTAYIGELFF	TGTGCCAGCAGTTACACCGCCTACATCGGGGAGCTGTTTTTT	few	TRBJ2-2	NA	TRBV6-2/TRBV6-3
CASGSGQGSYNSPLHF	TGTGCTAGTGGTTCGGGACAGGGCTCGTATAATTCACCCCTCCACTTT	few	TRBJ1-6	TRBD1	TRBV12-5
CASNAQGGSNQPQHF	TGTGCCAGCAACGCACAGGGGGGTAGCAATCAGCCCCAGCATTTT	NA	TRBJ1-5	TRBD1	TRBV6-1
CASSWDLAGGRTDTQYF	TGTGCCAGCAGCTGGGACCTAGCGGGGGGGCGCACAGATACGCAGTATTTT	many	TRBJ2-3	TRBD2	TRBV5-4
CASSLDRSLWGYTF	TGCGCCAGCAGCTTGGACAGGTCCCTATGGGGCTACACCTTC	medium-sized	TRBJ1-2	NA	TRBV5-1
CASFVGMNTEAFF	TGTGCCAGCTTCGTAGGGATGAACACTGAAGCTTTCTTT	medium-sized	TRBJ1-1	NA	TRBV6-1
CASSPPDGNIQYF	TGTGCCAGCTCACCACCGGACGGCAACATTCAGTACTTC	many	TRBJ2-4	NA	TRBV18
CASSSGTGNTEAFF	TGCGCCAGCAGCTCTGGGACGGGAAACACTGAAGCTTTCTTT	NA	TRBJ1-1	NA	TRBV5-1
CASSERTQETQYF	TGCGCCAGCAGTGAACGGACTCAAGAGACCCAGTACTTC	NA	TRBJ2-5	NA	TRBV10-1
CAWSRRAAGQPQHF	TGTGCCTGGAGTAGAAGGGCAGCGGGACAGCCCCAGCATTTT	NA	TRBJ1-5	NA	TRBV30
CASSYSGSGLRYTDTQYF	TGTGCCAGCAGTTACTCGGGTAGCGGGCTCCGATACACAGATACGCAGTATTTT	NA	TRBJ2-3	TRBD2	TRBV6-5
CASRDGPTGELFF	TGTGCCAGCCGGGACGGCCCCACCGGGGAGCTGTTTTTT	NA	TRBJ2-2	NA	TRBV11-3
CASSENGGSGYTF	TGTGCCAGCAGTGAAAATGGGGGATCCGGCTACACCTTC	medium-sized	TRBJ1-2	NA	TRBV6-1
CASLSGQGSHEQYF	TGTGCCAGCTTGTCGGGACAGGGAAGTCACGAGCAGTACTTC	NA	TRBJ2-7	TRBD1	TRBV2
CASTPGESGNTIYF	TGTGCCAGCACCCCGGGGGAGTCTGGAAACACCATATATTTT	NA	TRBJ1-3	NA	TRBV6-1
CASISSPGAGEQFF	TGTGCCAGTATATCCTCGCCGGGGGCAGGGGAGCAGTTCTTC	NA	TRBJ2-1	NA	TRBV19
CASSWDLTGKQYF	TGTGCCAGCAGCTGGGACCTGACAGGGAAGCAGTACTTC	NA	TRBJ2-7	TRBD1	TRBV5-8
CASSIGTDEQYF	TGTGCCAGTAGTATAGGTACGGACGAGCAGTACTTC	few	TRBJ2-7	NA	TRBV19
CASSYLGRSSYNEQFF	TGTGCCAGCAGTTACCTTGGGAGAAGCTCCTACAATGAGCAGTTCTTC	NA	TRBJ2-1	NA	TRBV6-2/TRBV6-3
CASSLGLAPRNEQYF	TGTGCCAGCAGCTTGGGACTAGCCCCCCGTAACGAGCAGTACTTC	many	TRBJ2-7	TRBD2	TRBV7-6
CASSSPSGRAVEQYF	TGTGCCAGCAGTTCACCTAGCGGGAGGGCTGTCGAGCAGTACTTC	few	TRBJ2-7	TRBD2	TRBV28
CASALSNTGELLF	TGTGCCAGCGCTTTATCTAACACCGGGGAGCTGCTTTTT	few	TRBJ2-2	NA	TRBV12-3/TRBV12-4
CASSLGTSGGEGTEAFF	TGTGCCAGCAGCCTAGGGACTAGCGGGGGGGAGGGGACTGAAGCTTTCTTT	NA	TRBJ1-1	NA	TRBV6-1
CASSESIPGGHNEQFF	TGCGCCAGCAGTGAGTCGATACCGGGGGGACACAATGAGCAGTTCTTC	few	TRBJ2-1	TRBD2	TRBV10-1
CASRLWSPDEKLFF	TGTGCCAGCAGACTGTGGTCCCCTGATGAAAAACTGTTTTTT	many	TRBJ1-4	NA	TRBV12-3/TRBV12-4
CASTRYYNSPLHF	TGTGCCAGTACGCGGTACTATAATTCACCCCTCCACTTT	medium-sized	TRBJ1-6	NA	TRBV19
CASSLKGANYGYTF	TGTGCCAGCAGTTTAAAAGGGGCTAACTATGGCTACACCTTC	few	TRBJ1-2	NA	TRBV27
CASSVSGNPNSPLHF	TGTGCCAGCAGTGTATCAGGGAATCCCAATTCACCCCTCCACTTT	NA	TRBJ1-6	NA	TRBV2
CASSLVGQGLSGANVLTF	TGTGCCAGCAGCTTAGTGGGACAGGGTCTCTCTGGGGCCAACGTCCTGACTTTC	NA	TRBJ2-6	TRBD1	TRBV11-2
CSVGSLNGANVLTF	TGCAGCGTTGGTAGTCTCAATGGGGCCAACGTCCTGACTTTC	NA	TRBJ2-6	NA	TRBV29-1
CSARDSLGGAFSYEQYF	TGCAGTGCTAGAGATAGCCTTGGTGGGGCCTTCTCCTACGAGCAGTACTTC	few	TRBJ2-7	NA	TRBV20-1